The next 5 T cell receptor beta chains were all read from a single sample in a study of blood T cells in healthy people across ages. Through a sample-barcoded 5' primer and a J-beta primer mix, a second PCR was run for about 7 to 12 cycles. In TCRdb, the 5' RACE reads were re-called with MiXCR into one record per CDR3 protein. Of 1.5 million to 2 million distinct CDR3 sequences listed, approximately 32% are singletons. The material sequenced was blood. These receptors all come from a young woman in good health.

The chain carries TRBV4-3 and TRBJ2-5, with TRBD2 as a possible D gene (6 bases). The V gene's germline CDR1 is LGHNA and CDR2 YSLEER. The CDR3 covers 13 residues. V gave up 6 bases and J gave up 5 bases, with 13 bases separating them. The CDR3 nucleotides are TGCGCCAGCAGTCGGGAGAGGGTGGAGACCCAGTACTTC. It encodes CASSRERVETQYF.

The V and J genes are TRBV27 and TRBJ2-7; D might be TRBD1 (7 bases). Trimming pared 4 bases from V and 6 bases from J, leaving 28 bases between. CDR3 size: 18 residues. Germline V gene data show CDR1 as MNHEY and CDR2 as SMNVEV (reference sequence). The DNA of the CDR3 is TGTGCCAGCAGTTCCGGACTTCTTATTGAGCAGGGGGGTCTCGAGCAGTACTTC. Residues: CASSSGLLIEQGGLEQYF.

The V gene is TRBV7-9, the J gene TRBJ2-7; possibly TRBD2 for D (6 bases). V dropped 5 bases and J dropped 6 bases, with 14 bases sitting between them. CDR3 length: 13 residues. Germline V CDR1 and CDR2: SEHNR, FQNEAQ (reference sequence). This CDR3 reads CASSEGDGSEQYF. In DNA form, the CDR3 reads TGTGCCAGCAGCGAAGGTGACGGGAGCGAGCAGTACTTC.

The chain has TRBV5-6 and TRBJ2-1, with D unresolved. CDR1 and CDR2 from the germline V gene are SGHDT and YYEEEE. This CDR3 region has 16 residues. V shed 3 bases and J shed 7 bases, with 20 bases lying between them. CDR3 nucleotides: TGTGCCAGCAGCTCCCTTTTGGGCAAATGGAAAAATGAGCAGTTCTTC. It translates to CASSSLLGKWKNEQFF. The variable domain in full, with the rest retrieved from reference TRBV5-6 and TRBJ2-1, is DAGVTQSPTHLIKTRGQQVTLRCSPKSGHDTVSWYQQALGQGPQFIFQYYEEEERQRGNFPDRFSGHQFPNYSSELNVNALLLGDSALYLCASSSLLGKWKNEQFFGPGTRLTVL.

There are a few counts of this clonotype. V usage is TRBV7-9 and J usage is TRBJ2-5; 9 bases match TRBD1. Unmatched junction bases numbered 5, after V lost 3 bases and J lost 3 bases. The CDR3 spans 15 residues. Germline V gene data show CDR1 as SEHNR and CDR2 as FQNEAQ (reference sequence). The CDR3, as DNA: TGTGCCAGCAGCTTTCCGGGACAGGGAAAAGAGACCCAGTACTTC. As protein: CASSFPGQGKETQYF. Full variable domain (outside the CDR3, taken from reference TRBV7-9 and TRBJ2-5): DTGVSQNPRHKITKRGQNVTFRCDPISEHNRLYWYRQTLGQGPEFLTYFQNEAQLEKSRLLSDRFSAERPKGSFSTLEIQRTEQGDSAMYLCASSFPGQGKETQYFGPGTRLLVL.